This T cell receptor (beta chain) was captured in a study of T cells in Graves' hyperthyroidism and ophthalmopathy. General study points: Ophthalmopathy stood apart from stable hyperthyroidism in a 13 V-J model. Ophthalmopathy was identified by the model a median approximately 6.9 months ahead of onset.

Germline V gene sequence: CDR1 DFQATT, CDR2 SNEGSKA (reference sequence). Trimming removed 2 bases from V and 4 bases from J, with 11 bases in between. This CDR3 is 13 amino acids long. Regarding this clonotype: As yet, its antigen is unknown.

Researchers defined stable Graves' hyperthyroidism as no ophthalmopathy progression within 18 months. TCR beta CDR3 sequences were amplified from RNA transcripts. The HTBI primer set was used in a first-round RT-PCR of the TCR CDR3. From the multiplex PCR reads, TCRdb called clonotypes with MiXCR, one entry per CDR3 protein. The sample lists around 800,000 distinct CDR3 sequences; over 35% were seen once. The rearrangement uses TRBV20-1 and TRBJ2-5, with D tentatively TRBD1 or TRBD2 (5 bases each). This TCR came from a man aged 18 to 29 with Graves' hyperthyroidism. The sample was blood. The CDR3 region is CSARIRGAETQYF. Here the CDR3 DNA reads TGCAGTGCTAGAATCAGAGGGGCAGAGACCCAGTACTTC.